A selection of T cell receptor beta chains follows, all from one sample in a study of T cell repertoires in cytomegalovirus infection. TCRdb itself ran the reads through MiXCR, one entry per CDR3 protein. The sample lists about 770,000 distinct CDR3 sequences; roughly 29% were seen once. What these receptors recognize is not known. The sequenced sample was cultured CD8+ T cells from PBMCs, obtained from culture after CMV antigen stimulation. The receptors were gathered from a human donor in good health (CMV status not recorded). Some clones in this sample may be carry-over from other donors' samples. CDR3s include the opening cysteine and the closing phenylalanine or tryptophan. The D gene is left open where the match is weak. Part of the rows lack a size; the others show once, few, many or a class for expanded clones.

size	J	D	V	DNA	CDR3
few	TRBJ1-1	.	TRBV25-1	TGTGCCAGCAGTGAATATGGGGGAACCCGCACTGAAGCTTTCTTT	CASSEYGGTRTEAFF
.	TRBJ1-4	.	TRBV27	TGTGCCAGCAGTTACCGTGCCGCAACTAATGAAAAACTGTTTTTT	CASSYRAATNEKLFF
.	TRBJ1-2	TRBD1	TRBV27	TGTGCCAGTCGGACAGGGGATTACTATGGCTACACCTTC	CASRTGDYYGYTF
.	TRBJ1-2	.	TRBV27	TGTGCCAGCAGTTCATCATGGACAGTCGGCTACACCTTC	CASSSSWTVGYTF
few	TRBJ2-2	TRBD1	TRBV19	TGTGCCAGTAGCCCGACGACAGGGTGGACTGCCGGGGAGCTGTTTTTT	CASSPTTGWTAGELFF
.	TRBJ1-5	.	TRBV4-3	TGCGCCAGCAGCCAAGATCTACGGGGAGGTCAGCCCCAGCATTTT	CASSQDLRGGQPQHF
few	TRBJ1-4	.	TRBV14	TGTGCCAGCAGCCAAACCCCACACAGAAATGGAAAACTGTTTTTT	CASSQTPHRNGKLFF
few	TRBJ1-2	.	TRBV6-5	TGTGCCAGCAGTAACCGGGTACTCGGCTATGGCTACACCTTC	CASSNRVLGYGYTF
.	TRBJ2-7	.	TRBV19	TGTGCCAGTAGTATTGGGGGGAACGAGCAGTACTTC	CASSIGGNEQYF
many	TRBJ2-3	.	TRBV7-9	TGTGCCAGCAGGGGTTTCACAGATACGCAGTATTTT	CASRGFTDTQYF
.	TRBJ1-2	TRBD1	TRBV7-6	TGTGCCAGCAGCATGCTACTGGGACAGGGTTTCGATGGCTACACCTTC	CASSMLLGQGFDGYTF
.	TRBJ2-5	.	TRBV10-2	TGCGCCAGCAGCCATAGAGAAGGGGTGGAAGAGACCCAGTACTTC	CASSHREGVEETQYF
.	TRBJ2-1	.	TRBV13	TGTGCCAGCAGCCCACCGGGGGGCCCGGACAATGAGCAGTTCTTC	CASSPPGGPDNEQFF
few	TRBJ1-6	TRBD1	TRBV7-6	TGTGCCAGCAGTTTTGGGACAGGGAATTCACCCCTCCACTTT	CASSFGTGNSPLHF
few	TRBJ1-4	.	TRBV25-1	TGTGCCAGCAGTAGCCGGGGCCCAACTAATGAAAAACTGTTTTTT	CASSSRGPTNEKLFF
.	TRBJ1-1	.	TRBV18	TGTGCCAGCTCGGATGAGATCCTCAACGCTGAAGCTTTCTTT	CASSDEILNAEAFF
few	TRBJ2-7	.	TRBV7-8	TGTGCCAGCGCCGGGGACGAGCAGTACTTC	CASAGDEQYF
many	TRBJ2-7	.	TRBV7-9	TGTGCCAGCAGCTTTGCAGGGCTCACACACGAGCAGTACTTC	CASSFAGLTHEQYF
.	TRBJ1-2	.	TRBV4-2	TGTGCCAGCAGCCAAAGGGGGTCCGGGGACTATGGCTACACCTTC	CASSQRGSGDYGYTF
few	TRBJ2-1	.	TRBV4-1	TGCGCCAGCAGCCAAGCGGTAGTAGGGAATAGTGAGCAGTTCTTC	CASSQAVVGNSEQFF
few	TRBJ1-2	.	TRBV27	TGTGCCAGCAGTTTATCACGGCACATCTATGGCTACACCTTC	CASSLSRHIYGYTF